The 27 T cell receptor beta chains presented below share a single source sample, sequenced in a study of blood T cell repertoires in COVID-19. Only in-frame clones appear in the TCRdb table, and some are missing; sequencing was by immunoSEQ multiplex PCR. The sample yields 98,000 or so clones, just over 70% seen once. The source material was peripheral blood. These receptors came from a woman aged 40 to 50 with acute or convalescent COVID-19.

The J gene is TRBJ1-6, the V gene TRBV9; D is perhaps TRBD1 (6 bases). This CDR3 is built from 13 residues. V dropped 4 bases and J dropped 8 bases, with 10 bases sitting between them. The germline V gene has CDR1 SGDLS and CDR2 YYNGEE. As DNA, the CDR3 is TGTGCCAGCAGCACCCGGACAGATTCACCCCTCCACTTT. Residues: CASSTRTDSPLHF. The entire variable domain, with the rest obtained from reference TRBV9 and TRBJ1-6, is as follows: DSGVTQTPKHLITATGQRVTLRCSPRSGDLSVYWYQQSLDQGLQFLIQYYNGEERAKGNILERFSAQQFPDLHSELNLSSLELGDSALYFCASSTRTDSPLHFGNGTRLTVT.

This clone was seen many times. The chain links TRBV18 to TRBJ2-1, with 9 bases identical to TRBD1. CDR3 size: 14 residues. Germline V gene sequence: CDR1 KGHSH, CDR2 LQKENI. Trimming removed 3 bases from V and 5 bases from J; junction bases left unmatched: 2. CDR3 residues: CASSPGQGNNEQFF. The CDR3 DNA reads as TGTGCCAGCTCACCGGGACAGGGAAACAATGAGCAGTTCTTC. Combining the CDR3 with reference TRBV18 and TRBJ2-1 gives the whole variable domain NAGVMQNPRHLVRRRGQEARLRCSPMKGHSHVYWYRQLPEEGLKFMVYLQKENIIDESGMPKERFSAEFPKEGPSILRIQQVVRGDSAAYFCASSPGQGNNEQFFGPGTRLTVL.

The chain couples TRBV4-3 to TRBJ1-6, with D possibly being TRBD1 (5 bases). Germline lookup yields CDR1 LGHNA and CDR2 YSLEER. The CDR3 loop spans 17 amino acids. Between the trimmed V and J ends, which lost 0 bases and 0 bases, there was a span of 9 bases. The CDR3 DNA sequence: TGCGCCAGCAGCCAAGAAGCCGGACACTCCTATAATTCACCCCTCCACTTT. Its translation: CASSQEAGHSYNSPLHF.

The chain links TRBV19 to TRBJ1-1, with a possible D match to TRBD1 (5 bases). Trimming removed 7 bases from V and 7 bases from J, with 19 bases in between. The V gene's germline CDR1 is LNHDA and CDR2 SQIVND (reference sequence). The CDR3 length is 14 residues. CDR3 sequence reads: CASIRAFGGDEAFF. In DNA, the CDR3 is TGTGCCAGTATCAGGGCTTTCGGGGGTGATGAAGCTTTCTTT.

This rearrangement joins TRBV11-2 to TRBJ2-2; D ambiguous. Germline V CDR1 and CDR2: SGHAT, FQNNGV. Trimming pared 5 bases from V and 1 base from J, leaving 11 bases between. This CDR3 has 15 residues. The CDR3 DNA sequence: TGTGCCAGCAGCCCGATGCGCCTGAACACCGGGGAGCTGTTTTTT. Protein sequence: CASSPMRLNTGELFF.

The J gene is TRBJ2-1, the V gene TRBV2; 8 nucleotides agree with TRBD1. Germline loops: CDR1 SNHLY, CDR2 FYNNEI. The CDR3 is 15 amino acids. The V and J ends lost 4 bases and 1 base, in that order; junction bases with no gene match: 3. Here the CDR3 reads CASSGDRTSYNEQFF. CDR3 in DNA: TGTGCCAGCAGTGGGGACAGGACATCCTACAATGAGCAGTTCTTC.

The J gene is TRBJ1-2, the V gene TRBV9, with TRBD1 matching over 8 bases. The CDR3 loop spans 15 amino acids. Per the germline V gene, CDR1 is SGDLS and CDR2 is YYNGEE. The junction had 5 bases not matched to a gene; V was cut back by 3 bases and J by 1 base. This CDR3 reads CASSARTGFNYGYTF. The CDR3 coding sequence is TGTGCCAGCAGCGCTAGGACAGGGTTTAACTATGGCTACACCTTC. Drawing the rest from reference TRBV9 and TRBJ1-2, the complete variable domain is DSGVTQTPKHLITATGQRVTLRCSPRSGDLSVYWYQQSLDQGLQFLIQYYNGEERAKGNILERFSAQQFPDLHSELNLSSLELGDSALYFCASSARTGFNYGYTFGSGTRLTVV.

The chain links TRBV9 to TRBJ1-4; TRBD1 matches 8 bases. Germline values: CDR1 SGDLS, CDR2 YYNGEE. Trimming took 4 bases from V and 8 from J; bases not matched to a gene: 10. The CDR3 spans 15 residues. The CDR3 sequence is CASSPGGQEGEKLFF. CDR3 DNA sequence: TGTGCCAGCAGCCCTGGGGGACAGGAGGGGGAAAAACTGTTTTTT.

The V call is TRBV6-6, the J call TRBJ2-4; TRBD2 agrees at 9 bases. This CDR3 comprises 14 residues. From germline, CDR1 is MNHNY and CDR2 SVGAGI (reference sequence). V dropped 6 bases and J dropped 6; count of bases not matched to a gene: 6. The CDR3 spells CASSRSGGGNIQYF. The CDR3 DNA reads TGTGCCAGCAGCCGTAGCGGGGGCGGAAACATTCAGTACTTC.

The chain employs TRBV10-3 and TRBJ1-1; D not resolved. This CDR3 spans 15 amino acids. CDR1 is ENHRY, CDR2 SYGVKD, per germline. Trimming pared 1 base from V and 0 bases from J, leaving 9 bases between. The CDR3 region is CAISELRSVNTEAFF. The CDR3 nucleotides are TGTGCCATCAGTGAGTTAAGGAGCGTGAACACTGAAGCTTTCTTT.

The chain employs TRBV6-4 and TRBJ2-3; 14 nucleotides line up with TRBD2. In germline, CDR1 is MRHNA, CDR2 SNTAGT. The ends lost 5 bases at V and 3 bases at J; junction bases unmatched: 4. CDR3 length: 16 amino acids. CDR3 DNA sequence: TGTGCCAGCAGTTCGACTAGCGGGGGGGCTACAGATACGCAGTATTTT. It is translated as CASSSTSGGATDTQYF.

The V call is TRBV19, the J call TRBJ2-1, with TRBD2 identical over 12 bases. V lost 1 base, J lost 4 bases, and 11 bases stayed unmatched. The CDR3 spans 19 residues. Germline CDR1 LNHDA, CDR2 SQIVND (reference sequence). For the CDR3, the DNA is TGTGCCAGTAGTATAGCCCGGGGCTCACTAGCGGGGGGTTACAATGAGCAGTTCTTC. Its protein is CASSIARGSLAGGYNEQFF.

The chain has TRBV6-1 and TRBJ1-1, with D maybe TRBD1 (5 bases). In germline, CDR1 is MNHNS, CDR2 SASEGT. Trimming pared 3 bases from V and 0 bases from J, leaving 14 bases between. The CDR3 consists of 16 residues. The chain's CDR3 is CASSDPSQGMNTEAFF. The CDR3 DNA follows: TGTGCCAGCAGTGACCCCTCCCAGGGAATGAACACTGAAGCTTTCTTT.

The V gene is TRBV30, the J gene TRBJ2-7; no firm D call. Looked up from germline, CDR1 is GTSNPN and CDR2 is SVGIG (reference sequence). This CDR3 has 13 residues. Trimming stripped 2 bases from V and 0 bases from J, with 8 bases between. The CDR3, as DNA: TGTGCCTGGAGTCGAGGCAACTCCTACGAGCAGTACTTC. Translating gives CAWSRGNSYEQYF.

This chain uses TRBV28 with TRBJ2-1, with 12 bases fitting TRBD1. V was pared by 5 bases and J by 7 bases, with 9 bases of the junction left unmatched. Germline-derived CDR1 and CDR2 are MDHEN and SYDVKM. There are 16 residues in the CDR3. The CDR3 protein is CASSPRGTGGMNEQFF. CDR3 in DNA: TGTGCCAGCAGTCCCCGAGGGACAGGGGGCATGAATGAGCAGTTCTTC.

This clone was recorded once. V gene TRBV2 combines with J gene TRBJ2-1; 11 bases are shared with TRBD2. The ends lost 7 bases at V and 6 bases at J; junction bases unmatched: 5. The V gene's germline CDR1 is SNHLY and CDR2 FYNNEI. The CDR3 has 14 residues. The CDR3 DNA follows: TGTGCCAGCAAACTAGCGGGGGAATTCAATGAGCAGTTCTTC. It is translated as CASKLAGEFNEQFF.

The rearrangement uses TRBV18 and TRBJ1-2; a weak D match, TRBD1 (5 bases). Between the trimmed V and J ends, which lost 3 bases and 6 bases, there was a span of 8 bases. In germline, CDR1 is KGHSH, CDR2 LQKENI. The CDR3 covers 12 residues. The CDR3 loop reads CASSPGGDGYTF. The CDR3 nucleotides read TGTGCCAGCTCACCCGGGGGGGATGGCTACACCTTC.

The J gene is TRBJ1-2, the V gene TRBV2, with TRBD1 matching over 10 bases. J lost 6 bases, V lost 3 bases, and 4 bases had no gene match. Per germline, CDR1 SNHLY and CDR2 FYNNEI. The CDR3 totals 14 residues. The CDR3 loop is CASSDGQGVNGYTF. The CDR3 nucleotides read TGTGCCAGCAGTGATGGACAGGGGGTTAATGGCTACACCTTC.

The chain carries TRBV7-2 and TRBJ1-1, with a possible D match to TRBD1 (5 bases). V gave up 3 bases and J gave up 3 bases, with 11 bases separating them. CDR3 size: 14 residues. The germline V gene has CDR1 SGHTA and CDR2 FQGNSA. The chain's CDR3 is CASSFQGGDTEAFF. CDR3 bases: TGTGCCAGCAGCTTCCAGGGCGGCGACACTGAAGCTTTCTTT.

The rearrangement joins TRBV7-2 to TRBJ2-2, with 13 positions matching TRBD2. The CDR3 totals 16 residues. The ends lost 4 bases at V and 6 bases at J; junction bases unmatched: 5. Per the germline V gene, CDR1 is SGHTA and CDR2 is FQGNSA. In nucleotides, the CDR3 is TGTGCCAGCAGCTCCGGGACTAGCGGGATCTCCGGGGAGCTGTTTTTT. Encoded protein: CASSSGTSGISGELFF.

V usage is TRBV28 and J usage is TRBJ2-7; D possibly corresponds to TRBD1 (6 bases). V dropped 5 bases and J dropped 6 bases, with 11 bases sitting between them. Germline-derived CDR1 and CDR2 are MDHEN and SYDVKM. The CDR3 spans 12 residues. The CDR3 sequence is CASSTGWGEQYF. The CDR3, as DNA: TGTGCCAGCAGTACAGGGTGGGGCGAGCAGTACTTC.

As regards this clone: Other nucleotide sequences in the sample specify the same CDR3. The V gene is TRBV6-5, the J gene TRBJ2-5; a weak D match, TRBD2 (6 bases). This CDR3 has 13 amino acids. V gave up 8 bases and J gave up 3 bases, with 13 bases separating them. Per germline, CDR1 MNHEY and CDR2 SVGAGI. CDR3 sequence reads: CASSPPGEETQYF. The CDR3 DNA follows: TGTGCCAGCTCCCCCCCGGGGGAAGAGACCCAGTACTTC.

J is TRBJ1-4 and V is TRBV28; no clear D gene. From germline, CDR1 is MDHEN and CDR2 SYDVKM. V was pared by 3 bases and J by 4 bases, with 9 bases between. The CDR3 contains 14 residues. The CDR3 protein is CASSFWSSNEKLFF. The CDR3 DNA reads TGTGCCAGCAGTTTCTGGAGTAGTAATGAAAAACTGTTTTTT.

Only a few counts were recorded for this clone. The chain recombines TRBV6-4 with TRBJ1-2; 7 bases are a match to TRBD1. In germline, CDR1 is MRHNA, CDR2 SNTAGT. Losses at the gene ends were 5 bases for V and 6 bases for J; bases not matched to a gene: 12. CDR3 length equals 15 residues. The CDR3 reads CASSFTTGDSDGYTF. The CDR3 region has the DNA TGTGCCAGCAGTTTCACCACAGGGGACTCGGATGGCTACACCTTC.

The chain employs TRBV18 and TRBJ1-1; D might be TRBD1 (6 bases). The length of the CDR3 is 15 residues. Germline assignment: CDR1 KGHSH and CDR2 LQKENI. V was cut by 5 bases and J by 1 base, with 14 bases left in between. DNA for the CDR3: TGTGCCAGCTCAGAAGGGGGTTCGCCGAACACTGAAGCTTTCTTT. It translates to CASSEGGSPNTEAFF.

This clone was found once. The chain carries TRBV24-1 and TRBJ2-2; 8 nucleotides line up with TRBD1. CDR3 length equals 17 residues. With 11 bases clipped from V and 4 bases from J, the junction kept 17 bases outside the gene matches. The germline V gene has CDR1 KGHDR and CDR2 SFDVKD. CDR3 amino acids: CASGGLGGQGGTGELFF. The DNA of the CDR3 is TGTGCCAGCGGTGGATTGGGCGGACAGGGTGGCACCGGGGAGCTGTTTTTT.

Points on this clone: The same CDR3 can be traced to other DNA sequences in this sample. J is TRBJ1-5 and V is TRBV28; D uncertain. The V end was cut by 6 bases, the J end by 7 bases, with 10 bases between. Germline values: CDR1 MDHEN, CDR2 SYDVKM. The length of the CDR3 is 12 residues. The CDR3 region has the DNA TGTGCCAGCAGCCCAGGTAACCAGCCCCAGCATTTT. The encoded protein is CASSPGNQPQHF.